Presented here are 10 T cell receptor beta chains from one specimen sequenced in a study of blood T cell repertoires in COVID-19. Profiling relied on immunoSEQ multiplex PCR, and the TCRdb table lists in-frame clones only, not all of them. The sample has 75,000 to 90,000 clones, roughly three quarters seen once; the top ten hold roughly 38%. The material sequenced was peripheral blood. These receptors originate from a man in his sixties with COVID-19, enrolled during active disease.

This clone has more than one count but fewer than ten. This rearrangement joins TRBV7-9 to TRBJ2-7, with D tentatively TRBD1 (7 bases). The CDR3 totals 15 residues. Per the germline V gene, CDR1 is SEHNR and CDR2 is FQNEAQ (reference sequence). V lost 5 bases, J lost 3 bases, and 17 bases lay in between. The CDR3 loop reads CASSAGGTEIYEQYF. In DNA, the CDR3 is TGTGCCAGCAGCGCAGGCGGGACAGAAATCTACGAGCAGTACTTC. The variable domain in full, with the rest retrieved from reference TRBV7-9 and TRBJ2-7, is DTGVSQNPRHKITKRGQNVTFRCDPISEHNRLYWYRQTLGQGPEFLTYFQNEAQLEKSRLLSDRFSAERPKGSFSTLEIQRTEQGDSAMYLCASSAGGTEIYEQYFGPGTRLTVT.

This chain links TRBV4-3 with TRBJ1-2, with 11 bases lining up with TRBD1. Germline lookup yields CDR1 LGHNA and CDR2 YSLEER. This CDR3 has 14 amino acids. V gave up 5 bases and J gave up 6 bases; unmatched junction bases: 5. DNA for the CDR3: TGCGCCAGCAGCAGGACAGGGGGCAGGGATGGCTACACCTTC. This codes for CASSRTGGRDGYTF.

CDR3 region: CASSYGQGLVTEPQHF. In nucleotides, the CDR3 is TGTGCCAGCAGTTACGGTCAGGGGCTTGTCACCGAGCCCCAGCATTTT. The chain combines TRBV6-2 or TRBV6-3 with TRBJ1-5, with a possible D match to TRBD1 (6 bases). The CDR3 extends over 16 amino acids. Germline CDR1 is MNHEY and CDR2 is SVGEGT. Trimming removed 2 bases from V and 8 bases from J, with 19 bases in between.

The V gene is TRBV3-1 (or the pseudogene TRBV3-2), the J gene TRBJ2-7; D is uncertain. The CDR3 consists of 14 residues. CDR1 and CDR2 from the germline V gene are LGHDT and YNNKEL (reference sequence). V lost 4 bases, J lost 3 bases, and 13 bases lay in between. DNA for the CDR3: TGTGCCAGCAGCCCCCGGTCTAGTAGCTACGAGCAGTACTTC. Encoded protein: CASSPRSSSYEQYF.

V is TRBV5-5 and J is TRBJ1-3, with 7 bases matching TRBD1. J lost 0 bases, V lost 4 bases, and 1 base had no gene match. Germline CDR1 reads SGHKS; CDR2 reads YYEKEE (reference sequence). The CDR3 covers 14 residues. The CDR3 here is CASSPGGSGNTIYF. The CDR3 DNA is TGTGCCAGCAGCCCAGGGGGCTCTGGAAACACCATATATTTT. Filled out from reference TRBV5-5 and TRBJ1-3, the complete variable domain reads DAGVTQSPTHLIKTRGQQVTLRCSPISGHKSVSWYQQVLGQGPQFIFQYYEKEERGRGNFPDRFSARQFPNYSSELNVNALLLGDSALYLCASSPGGSGNTIYFGEGSWLTVV.

The V and J genes are TRBV5-4 and TRBJ2-5; a weak D match, TRBD2 (7 bases). Trimming took 3 bases from V and 1 from J, leaving 16 bases between them. The germline V gene has CDR1 SGHNT and CDR2 YYREEE (reference sequence). The CDR3 totals 16 residues. CDR3 sequence reads: CASSSPGGLAQETQYF. Here the CDR3 DNA reads TGTGCCAGCAGCTCCCCCGGGGGGCTAGCCCAAGAGACCCAGTACTTC.

The chain uses TRBV11-3 and TRBJ2-1, with TRBD2 matching 9 bases. The germline V gene has CDR1 SGHNT and CDR2 YENEEA. J was trimmed by 10 bases and V by 2 bases; bases with no gene match: 6. The CDR3 is 14 residues long. Here the CDR3 reads CASSLLWREGEQFF. DNA of the CDR3: TGTGCCAGCAGCTTACTTTGGCGGGAGGGAGAGCAGTTCTTC.

This chain links TRBV6-6 with TRBJ2-7; D is possibly TRBD1 (6 bases). V lost 9 bases to trimming and J lost 0 bases, with 15 bases between them. This CDR3 has 14 amino acids. Germline CDR1 reads MNHNY; CDR2 reads SVGAGI (reference sequence). In DNA form, the CDR3 reads TGTGCCAGTAGGACAGCCCGAAGCTCCTACGAGCAGTACTTC. Translation: CASRTARSSYEQYF.

On this clone itself: Other DNA variants within this sample encode the same CDR3. This rearrangement joins TRBV3-1 (or the pseudogene TRBV3-2) to TRBJ2-5; D unclear. Deletions cut 1 base from V and 2 bases from J, with 8 bases between. This CDR3 comprises 14 residues. CDR1 and CDR2 (germline): LGHDT, YNNKEL (reference sequence). The CDR3 DNA reads TGTGCCAGCAGCCAAGTGTCCAGGCAAGAGACCCAGTACTTC. Its protein is CASSQVSRQETQYF.

The table lists this clone with many counts. This rearrangement joins TRBV4-1 to TRBJ1-3, with 7 bases matching TRBD1. CDR3 size: 16 residues. Trimming cost V 3 bases and J 4 bases; bases outside gene matches: 9. Germline CDR1 is MGHRA and CDR2 is YSYEKL. For the CDR3, the DNA is TGCGCCAGCAGCCAGCAACAGGGGAACTCAGGAAACACCATATATTTT. It codes for CASSQQQGNSGNTIYF.